The clone carrying this TCR beta chain was recorded a few times. No antigen is known for it. Assay: immunoSEQ multiplex PCR; the TCRdb copy retains only in-frame clones and omits some. The top ten hold about 10% of the sample, which has approximately 340,000 clones, more than 60% seen once. This sample was taken from a study of shared clonotypes between healthy human individuals. Study information: Used for every donor were three CD4 naive, three CD4 memory, two CD8 naive and one CD8 memory plate.

Study results and limitations: Relative to their counterparts shared across all four donors, non-shared clonotypes exhibited diminished generation probabilities.

This clonotype originated in a man aged 25 to 45 in good health. Input material: memory CD4+ T cells sorted from blood. As to subset: CD45RA-negative fraction.

The CDR3 nucleotides read TGTGCCAGTAGCAAGGACCCTGTGTCGGCCGAGCAGTACTTC. Its protein is CASSKDPVSAEQYF. The V gene is TRBV19, the J gene TRBJ2-7; D is ambiguous. With 6 bases removed from V and 6 bases from J, the gap between germline ends came to 18 bases. The CDR3 is 14 amino acids. CDR1 is LNHDA, CDR2 SQIVND, per germline (reference sequence).